This T cell receptor (beta chain) originates from a study of CD8+CD57+ T cells in acquired aplastic anemia listed by TCRdb under 2018. Regarding the complete study: DNA extracted from sorted CD4+ and CD8+ cells had a mean of roughly 3.3 ug, with a range of 0.2 to 27.4 ug. Mean read counts for healthy donor samples were around 10 million for CD4+ cells and some 11 million for CD8+ cells.

Profiling of TCR beta VDJ combinations and CDR3 sequences used genomic DNA as the template. An Illumina HiSeq 2000 was the platform used for TCR repertoire sequencing. Regarding the original processing steps: Repertoires were assessed using TRBV/TRBJ rearrangement plots, CDR3 size and DJ length profiles, and Simpson's diversity index. Whichever DNA sequence was most abundant in the deep sequencing data was defined as the immunodominant clone. CDR3 amino acid sequences were checked for sharing across subjects and were also compared against the VDJdb database and published repertoires. TCRdb cleaned the public reads at Q25 with fastp, built clones with MiXCR and kept in-frame beta chains. All rows with the same CDR3 protein become a single entry with the most common DNA and genes. What appears here as the V and J calls and clone size reflects TCRdb's work, not the paper's. Within this sample are about 170,000 distinct CDR3 sequences, with 35% to 55% of them counted one time only. The ten largest clones capture approximately 1% of the sample.

What the study reported, not specific to this receptor: Roughly 30 CD8+ CDR3 sequences were shared between patients and controls but appeared highly expressed in patients and within their immunodominant clones. CD8+ Simpson's diversity did not differ significantly between patients and healthy controls (P=0.060).

Comments on this clonotype: The clone's antigen remains unknown. Per-base qualities were not stored, and no clone one base away is much larger.

In the study, sorted CD4+ and CD8+ blood T cells from patients with severe aplastic anemia and from healthy subjects underwent deep sequencing of TCR repertoires. Ficoll-Paque density gradient centrifugation was used to isolate peripheral blood mononuclear cells. Before DNA extraction, CD4+ and CD8+ T cells were sorted with FACS or magnetic beads. The sample comprised sorted CD4+, CD8+, or CD8+CD57+ T cells (not recorded which) from PBMCs. This TCR was recovered from a human donor in good health.

The sequenced DNA is TGTGCCAGCAGAGCGTCGGGACAGGGGGTTTCTGGGGCCAACGTCCTGACTTTC. It is translated as CASRASGQGVSGANVLTF. The chain is made from TRBV25-1 and TRBJ2-6; 11 of the junction bases match TRBD1. V trim: 6 bases; J trim: 1 base; unmatched bases: 8. From the cysteine up to the phenylalanine, the CDR3 has a length of 18 residues. Only the CDR3 region is kept as DNA, spanning 54 bases read in frame from base 1. CDR1 and CDR2 are read off the germline V gene as MGHDK and SYGVNS. Where the CDR3 stops, the reference TRBV25-1 and TRBJ2-6 genes take over; the full variable domain is EADIYQTPRYLVIGTGKKITLECSQTMGHDKMYWYQQDPGMELHLIHYSYGVNSTEKGDLSSESTVSRIRTEHFPLTLESARPSHTSQYLCASRASGQGVSGANVLTFGAGSRLTVL.